These 32 T cell receptor beta chains share one sample of origin, sequenced in a study of CD8 T cells in ankylosing spondylitis. Whole-study findings and limits: Ankylosing spondylitis blood appeared to be characterized by a TCR beta motif of several highly homologous variants.

The antigens of these receptors remain unknown. TCRdb independently ran MiXCR on the 5' RACE reads; one entry per CDR3 protein. The top ten hold 0.89% of the sample, which has hundreds of thousands of distinct CDR3 sequences, 25% to 30% seen once. Sequenced: blood, either unsorted or a sorted T cell fraction (not recorded which). These receptors were collected from a male donor with ankylosing spondylitis.

J is TRBJ1-4 and V is TRBV5-1, with D maybe TRBD1 (6 bases). Germline-derived CDR1 and CDR2 are SGHRS and YFSETQ. V was trimmed by 4 bases and J by 4 bases, leaving 14 bases between them. This CDR3 spans 15 amino acids. The CDR3 nucleotides read TGCGCCAGCAGCGGAACAGGGCCGGATAATGAAAAACTGTTTTTT. The encoded protein is CASSGTGPDNEKLFF.

V usage is TRBV5-6 and J usage is TRBJ2-4; D might be TRBD1 or TRBD2, each matching 5 bases. The V end lost 5 bases, the J end lost 0 bases, and 12 bases lay between the germline ends. The CDR3 sequence is 15 residues long. CDR1 and CDR2 (germline): SGHDT, YYEEEE. CDR3 sequence: CASRGERLAKNIQYF. The CDR3 DNA sequence: TGTGCCAGCAGGGGGGAGAGACTAGCCAAAAACATTCAGTACTTC.

There are a few counts of this clonotype. The rearrangement uses TRBV25-1 and TRBJ1-3, with D maybe TRBD1 (5 bases). Germline V gene lookup returns CDR1 MGHDK and CDR2 SYGVNS. The CDR3 runs to 15 residues. Trimming stripped 6 bases from V and 4 bases from J, with 16 bases between. Here the CDR3 reads CASRDKLSLGNTIYF. CDR3 in DNA: TGTGCCAGCAGGGACAAACTGAGCCTGGGAAACACCATATATTTT.

A remark on this clonotype: At one end, the junction sequence differs from germline, possibly due to a read error. The chain links TRBV20-1 to TRBJ1-2; D remains unclear. Germline V gene data show CDR1 as DFQATT and CDR2 as SNEGSKA (reference sequence). CDR3 size: 11 residues. The CDR3 DNA reads as TGCAGTGCTAGAGCGACGGTCCAAGATCCCTTC. As protein: CSARATVQDPF.

A few counts support this clonotype. The genes are TRBV12-3 or TRBV12-4 and TRBJ2-7, with D possibly being TRBD2 (5 bases). The CDR3 spans 14 residues. V lost 3 bases to trimming and J lost 4 bases, with 13 bases between them. In DNA form, the CDR3 reads TGTGCCAGCAGTTTGTCAAATCGGGGATACGAGCAGTACTTC. Encoded protein: CASSLSNRGYEQYF.

This clonotype came up a few times. V usage is TRBV29-1 and J usage is TRBJ1-4; TRBD1 might be the D (5 bases). Trimming took off 6 bases at V and 6 bases at J, with 17 bases between the two ends. Germline V gene lookup returns CDR1 SQVTM and CDR2 ANQGSEA. The CDR3 consists of 14 residues. The CDR3 is CSVASGGGDEKLFF. CDR3 sequence (DNA): TGCAGCGTGGCAAGTGGTGGGGGGGATGAAAAACTGTTTTTT.

The chain links TRBV15 to TRBJ2-1, with 8 bases lining up with TRBD1. The V gene end was trimmed by 2 bases and the J gene end by 8 bases; junction bases not matched to a gene: 14. Germline V gene lookup returns CDR1 LNHNV and CDR2 YYDKDF (reference sequence). The CDR3 has 17 residues. The CDR3, as DNA: TGTGCCACCAGCAGAACTAAGGGACAGGCGATCGTCGATGAGCAGTTCTTC. Its translation is CATSRTKGQAIVDEQFF.

The chain uses TRBV5-1 and TRBJ2-3; D not resolved. Germline V gene lookup returns CDR1 SGHRS and CDR2 YFSETQ. V lost 0 bases and J 0 bases, leaving 8 bases between the germline ends. The CDR3 sequence is 15 residues long. CDR3: CASSLEVSSTDTQYF. CDR3 DNA: TGCGCCAGCAGCTTGGAGGTGAGCAGCACAGATACGCAGTATTTT. Supplemented by reference TRBV5-1 and TRBJ2-3, the full variable domain reads KAGVTQTPRYLIKTRGQQVTLSCSPISGHRSVSWYQQTPGQGLQFLFEYFSETQRNKGNFPGRFSGRQFSNSRSEMNVSTLELGDSALYLCASSLEVSSTDTQYFGPGTRLTVL.

As regards this clonotype: A much larger clone is a single base away; this may be a read error. V and J are TRBV7-2 and TRBJ2-3; 9 positions match TRBD2. This CDR3 comprises 14 residues. V trimming: 3 bases; J trimming: 3 bases; junction bases outside the gene matches: 1. The germline CDR1 and CDR2 sequences are SGHTA and FQGNSA. CDR3 nucleotides: TGTGCCAGCAGCTTTGGACTAGCGACAGATACGCAGTATTTT. Amino acid sequence: CASSFGLATDTQYF. Full variable domain (outside the CDR3, taken from reference TRBV7-2 and TRBJ2-3): GAGVSQSPSNKVTEKGKDVELRCDPISGHTALYWYRQSLGQGLEFLIYFQGNSAPDKSGLPSDRFSAERTGGSVSTLTIQRTQQEDSAVYLCASSFGLATDTQYFGPGTRLTVL.

This clonotype was detected a few times. The rearrangement uses TRBV12-3 or TRBV12-4 and TRBJ2-7; TRBD1 agrees at 7 bases. Trimming cost V 5 bases and J 5 bases; bases outside gene matches: 12. The CDR3 has 15 residues. DNA for the CDR3: TGTGCCAGCAGTCCTGACAGGGTCTGGGTTGACGAGCAGTACTTC. Translating gives CASSPDRVWVDEQYF.

This clonotype was seen ten or more times. The chain employs TRBV24-1 and TRBJ2-2; a possible D gene is TRBD2 (5 bases). Germline V gene sequence: CDR1 KGHDR, CDR2 SFDVKD. Trimming removed 7 bases at V and 2 bases at J, with 7 bases between. The CDR3 loop spans 13 amino acids. CDR3 nucleotides: TGTGCCACCAGGGACTTTAACACCGGGGAGCTGTTTTTT. Amino acids: CATRDFNTGELFF.

This clonotype was observed a handful of times. The chain carries TRBV11-2 and TRBJ1-1, with D possibly being TRBD1 (5 bases). Looked up from germline, CDR1 is SGHAT and CDR2 is FQNNGV. CDR3 length: 15 residues. The V end was cut by 1 base, the J end by 4 bases, with 13 bases between. The CDR3 region is CASSLVPGGFTEAFF. The CDR3 DNA follows: TGTGCCAGCAGCTTAGTACCCGGGGGATTCACTGAAGCTTTCTTT.

This sequence joins TRBV3-1 and TRBJ1-6, with TRBD1 matching 7 bases. Germline CDR1 LGHDT, CDR2 YNNKEL (reference sequence). V was pared by 5 bases and J by 6 bases, with 4 bases of the junction left unmatched. The CDR3 covers 14 residues. The CDR3 region has the DNA TGTGCCAGCAGCTCCCGGGACAGTAATTCACCCCTCCACTTT. Its protein is CASSSRDSNSPLHF.

The genes are TRBV27 and TRBJ2-2, with TRBD2 as a possible D gene (6 bases). Germline V gene lookup returns CDR1 MNHEY and CDR2 SMNVEV (reference sequence). The V end was cut by 2 bases, the J end by 4 bases, with 14 bases between. CDR3 size: 16 residues. The CDR3 DNA reads as TGTGCCAGCAGTTTACGGGAGTACATTGGCACCGGGGAGCTGTTTTTT. Translated: CASSLREYIGTGELFF.

This clonotype was detected many times. The V call is TRBV12-3 or TRBV12-4, the J call TRBJ2-1; no reliable D call. The germline V and J ends were trimmed by 3 bases and 9 bases, with 12 bases remaining between them. This CDR3 spans 13 amino acids. CDR3 in DNA: TGTGCCAGCAGTTTTTCAGTGGTGGGTGAGCAGTTCTTC. Residues: CASSFSVVGEQFF.

This clonotype was counted between two and nine times. The chain recombines TRBV5-1 with TRBJ2-3; D unresolved. Germline-derived CDR1 and CDR2 are SGHRS and YFSETQ. The CDR3 covers 15 residues. Deletions cut 1 base from V and 2 bases from J, with 11 bases between. CDR3 bases: TGCGCCAGCAGCTTGTCGGGCTTCTACACAGATACGCAGTATTTT. It yields the protein CASSLSGFYTDTQYF.

The genes are TRBV20-1 and TRBJ1-1; D may be TRBD1 (5 bases). The CDR3 is made up of 15 amino acids. Germline CDR1 and CDR2: DFQATT and SNEGSKA (reference sequence). The ends were cut back, 3 bases at V and 2 bases at J, with 16 bases in the middle. The CDR3 loop reads CSARRGGVRNTEAFF. The DNA of the CDR3 is TGCAGTGCTAGGCGGGGAGGGGTAAGAAACACTGAAGCTTTCTTT.

This clonotype was picked up a small number of times. The V gene is TRBV19, the J gene TRBJ1-1, with D unresolved. This CDR3 region has 16 residues. From germline, CDR1 is LNHDA and CDR2 SQIVND (reference sequence). Trimming pared 11 bases from V and 0 bases from J, leaving 22 bases between. CDR3 in DNA: TGTGCCTCGAGGGCCGGGCTTAAGGCCCTGAACACTGAAGCTTTCTTT. It yields the protein CASRAGLKALNTEAFF.

The sample holds a few counts of this clonotype. The V and J genes are TRBV20-1 and TRBJ2-3, with 11 bases matching TRBD2. Germline assignment: CDR1 DFQATT and CDR2 SNEGSKA (reference sequence). J lost 3 bases, V lost 5 bases, and 10 bases had no gene match. This CDR3 is built from 16 residues. CDR3 loop: CSAPTSGRPNTDTQYF. The CDR3 nucleotides read TGCAGTGCTCCCACTAGCGGGAGACCCAATACAGATACGCAGTATTTT.

DNA of the CDR3: TGTGCCAGCAGCCAAGGGGAGCTTGCTAACTATGGCTACACCTTC. Its protein product is CASSQGELANYGYTF. The gene calls are TRBV3-1 and TRBJ1-2; D is undetermined. The CDR3 runs to 15 residues. The germline V and J ends were trimmed by 1 base and 0 bases, with 9 bases remaining between them. The V gene's germline CDR1 is LGHDT and CDR2 YNNKEL (reference sequence).

The chain has TRBV2 and TRBJ2-1, with TRBD2 matching over 7 bases. Germline lookup yields CDR1 SNHLY and CDR2 FYNNEI. V lost 2 bases to trimming and J lost 4 bases; unmatched junction nucleotides: 8. This CDR3 comprises 16 residues. CDR3 coding DNA: TGTGCCAGCAGTGAAAAGCGGCTAGCGGAGTACAATGAGCAGTTCTTC. This translates into CASSEKRLAEYNEQFF.

The V and J genes are TRBV24-1 and TRBJ2-1; D is tentatively TRBD1 or TRBD2 (5 bases each). CDR3 length: 13 amino acids. With 6 bases removed from V and 7 bases from J, the gap between germline ends came to 12 bases. Germline-derived CDR1 and CDR2 are KGHDR and SFDVKD. The DNA for the CDR3 is TGTGCCACCAGTCGTCCCGAGGGGAATGAGCAGTTCTTC. Protein: CATSRPEGNEQFF.

This clonotype was found a few times. The chain recombines TRBV20-1 with TRBJ2-7, with unresolved D. The germline gives CDR1 DFQATT, CDR2 SNEGSKA (reference sequence). This CDR3 spans 11 amino acids. CDR3 DNA sequence: TGCAGGCCAACCGCCCTTCGAGAGCAGTACTTC. Amino acids: CRPTALREQYF.

The chain has TRBV19 and TRBJ2-3; 15 bases are a match to TRBD2. The CDR3 has 17 amino acids. The junction had 12 bases not matched to a gene; V was cut back by 10 bases and J by 4 bases. Per the germline V gene, CDR1 is LNHDA and CDR2 is SQIVND (reference sequence). CDR3 region: CATELSGLAGGADTQYF. CDR3 bases: TGTGCCACCGAACTGTCCGGACTAGCGGGAGGGGCAGATACGCAGTATTTT. Combining the CDR3 with reference TRBV19 and TRBJ2-3 gives the whole variable domain DGGITQSPKYLFRKEGQNVTLSCEQNLNHDAMYWYRQDPGQGLRLIYYSQIVNDFQKGDIAEGYSVSREKKESFPLTVTSAQKNPTAFYLCATELSGLAGGADTQYFGPGTRLTVL.

This sequence joins TRBV20-1 and TRBJ2-1; D tentatively reads TRBD1 or TRBD2 (5 bases each). V lost 7 bases and J 6 bases, leaving 13 bases between the germline ends. Germline V gene sequence: CDR1 DFQATT, CDR2 SNEGSKA (reference sequence). The CDR3 is 12 residues long. This chain's CDR3 is CSGDGRVNEQFF. DNA of the CDR3: TGCAGTGGGGACGGACGAGTCAATGAGCAGTTCTTC.

In its sample, this clonotype was seen a few times. V gene TRBV3-1 combines with J gene TRBJ1-5; D not certain. Deletions cut 1 base from V and 4 bases from J, with 8 bases between. This CDR3 is 14 amino acids long. Looked up from germline, CDR1 is LGHDT and CDR2 is YNNKEL (reference sequence). The CDR3 bases are TGTGCCAGCAGCCAAGGGCTGGGAAATCAGCCCCAGCATTTT. Its translation: CASSQGLGNQPQHF. The whole variable domain, filled in from reference TRBV3-1 and TRBJ1-5, reads DTAVSQTPKYLVTQMGNDKSIKCEQNLGHDTMYWYKQDSKKFLKIMFSYNNKELIINETVPNRFSPKSPDKAHLNLHINSLELGDSAVYFCASSQGLGNQPQHFGDGTRLSIL.

The rearrangement joins TRBV7-6 to TRBJ2-3; no firm D call. The CDR3 is 15 residues long. Germline V CDR1 and CDR2: SGHVS, FNYEAQ. Trimming cost V 3 bases and J 4 bases, with 14 bases left between them. The DNA of the CDR3 is TGTGCCAGCAGCTTGATTGGCTCGCCCGCAGATACGCAGTATTTT. This gives the protein CASSLIGSPADTQYF. Full variable domain (remainder filled in from reference TRBV7-6 and TRBJ2-3): GAGVSQSPRYKVTKRGQDVALRCDPISGHVSLYWYRQALGQGPEFLTYFNYEAQQDKSGLPNDRFSAERPEGSISTLTIQRTEQRDSAMYRCASSLIGSPADTQYFGPGTRLTVL.

This clonotype was picked up a small number of times. J is TRBJ1-5 and V is TRBV5-6; 10 positions agree with TRBD1. Germline lookup yields CDR1 SGHDT and CDR2 YYEEEE. The J segment lost 7 bases and the V segment lost 4 bases, leaving 11 bases of the junction unmatched. The CDR3 length is 16 residues. CDR3 sequence (DNA): TGTGCCAGCAGCCCCGGGACAGGGGACGGAGAGCAGCCCCAGCATTTT. Translation gives CASSPGTGDGEQPQHF. The full variable domain, completed using reference TRBV5-6 and TRBJ1-5, is DAGVTQSPTHLIKTRGQQVTLRCSPKSGHDTVSWYQQALGQGPQFIFQYYEEEERQRGNFPDRFSGHQFPNYSSELNVNALLLGDSALYLCASSPGTGDGEQPQHFGDGTRLSIL.

This clonotype was detected only a few times. This chain links TRBV6-1 with TRBJ2-2; a weak D match, TRBD2 (6 bases). The CDR3 consists of 14 residues. Trimming removed 6 bases from V and 5 bases from J, with 13 bases in between. CDR1 MNHNS and CDR2 SASEGT come from the germline V gene. Here the CDR3 reads CASRLGRGTGELFF. The CDR3 nucleotides read TGTGCCAGCAGGCTTGGACGGGGGACCGGGGAGCTGTTTTTT.

The chain uses TRBV4-1 and TRBJ2-1, with TRBD2 matching over 9 bases. V shed 4 bases, J shed 9 bases, and the junction held 13 bases outside the gene matches. The germline V gene has CDR1 MGHRA and CDR2 YSYEKL. CDR3 size: 16 residues. CDR3 sequence (DNA): TGCGCCAGCAGCCGAGAAGGCGCAGCGGGAGGTAGTGAGCAGTTCTTC. Its protein product is CASSREGAAGGSEQFF.

The V call is TRBV19, the J call TRBJ2-7; TRBD2 aligns across 13 bases. From germline, CDR1 is LNHDA and CDR2 SQIVND (reference sequence). This CDR3 has 16 residues. The V gene end was trimmed by 4 bases and the J gene end by 7 bases; junction bases not matched to a gene: 10. The CDR3 bases are TGTGCCAGTAGTACCACATGGACTAGCGGGAGTCAAGAGCAGTACTTC. Translation gives CASSTTWTSGSQEQYF.

This clonotype was detected only a few times. The chain recombines TRBV5-1 with TRBJ2-7, with 9 bases lining up with TRBD2. The CDR3 covers 15 residues. The J segment lost 6 bases and the V segment lost 3 bases, leaving 10 bases of the junction unmatched. CDR1 is SGHRS, CDR2 YFSETQ, per germline. Here the CDR3 DNA reads TGCGCCAGCAGCTCGACTCAGCGGGAGGAGGCCGAGCAGTACTTC. Translating gives CASSSTQREEAEQYF. Using reference TRBV5-1 and TRBJ2-7 for the parts outside the CDR3, the full variable domain is KAGVTQTPRYLIKTRGQQVTLSCSPISGHRSVSWYQQTPGQGLQFLFEYFSETQRNKGNFPGRFSGRQFSNSRSEMNVSTLELGDSALYLCASSSTQREEAEQYFGPGTRLTVT.